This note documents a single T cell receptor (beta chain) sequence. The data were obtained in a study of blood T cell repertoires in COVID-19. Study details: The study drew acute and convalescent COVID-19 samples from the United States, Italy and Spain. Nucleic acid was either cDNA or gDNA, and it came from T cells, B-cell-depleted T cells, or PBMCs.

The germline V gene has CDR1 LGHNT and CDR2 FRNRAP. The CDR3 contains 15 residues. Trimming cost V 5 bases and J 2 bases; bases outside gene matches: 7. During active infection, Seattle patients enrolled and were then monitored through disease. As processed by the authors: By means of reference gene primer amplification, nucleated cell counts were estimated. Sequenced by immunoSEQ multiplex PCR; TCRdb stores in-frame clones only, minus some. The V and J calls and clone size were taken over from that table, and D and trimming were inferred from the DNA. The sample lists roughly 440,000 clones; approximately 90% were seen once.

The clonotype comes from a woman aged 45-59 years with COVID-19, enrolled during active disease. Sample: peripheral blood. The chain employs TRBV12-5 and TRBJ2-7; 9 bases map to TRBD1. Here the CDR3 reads CASGGGGQGPYEQYF. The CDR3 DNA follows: TGTGCTAGTGGTGGGGGGGGACAGGGTCCCTACGAGCAGTACTTC.